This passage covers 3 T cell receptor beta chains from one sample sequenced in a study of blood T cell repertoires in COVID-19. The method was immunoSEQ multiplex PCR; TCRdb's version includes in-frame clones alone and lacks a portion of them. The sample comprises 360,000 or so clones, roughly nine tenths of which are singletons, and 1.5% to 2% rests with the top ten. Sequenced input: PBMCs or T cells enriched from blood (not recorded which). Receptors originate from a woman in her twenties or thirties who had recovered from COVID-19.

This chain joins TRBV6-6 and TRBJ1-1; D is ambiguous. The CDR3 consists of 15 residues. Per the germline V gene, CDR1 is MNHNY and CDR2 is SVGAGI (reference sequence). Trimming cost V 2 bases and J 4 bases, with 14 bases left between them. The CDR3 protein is CASSYDGGRSTEAFF. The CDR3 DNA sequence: TGTGCCAGCAGTTACGACGGAGGAAGGAGCACTGAAGCTTTCTTT.

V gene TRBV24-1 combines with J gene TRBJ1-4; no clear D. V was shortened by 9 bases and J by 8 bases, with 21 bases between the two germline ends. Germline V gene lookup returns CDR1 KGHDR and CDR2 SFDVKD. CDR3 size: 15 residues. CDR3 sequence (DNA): TGTGCCACCCCTGTCGGATGCCAGCCTAGAGAAAAACTGTTTTTT. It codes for CATPVGCQPREKLFF.

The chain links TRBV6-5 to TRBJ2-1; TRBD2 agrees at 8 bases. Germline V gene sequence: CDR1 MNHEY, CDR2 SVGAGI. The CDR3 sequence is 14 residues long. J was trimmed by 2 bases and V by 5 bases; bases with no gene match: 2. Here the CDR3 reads CASSPGGPYNEQFF. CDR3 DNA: TGTGCCAGCAGTCCGGGAGGGCCCTACAATGAGCAGTTCTTC.